This TCR beta chain was sequenced during a study of blood T cell repertoires in COVID-19. The CDR3 consists of 14 residues. Germline CDR1 is LNHDA and CDR2 is SQIVND (reference sequence). Trimming at V came to 5 bases and at J to 5 bases, leaving 4 bases not matched to a gene. As handled by the study authors: Amplification from reference gene primers served as the basis for estimated nucleated cell counts. Sequenced by immunoSEQ multiplex PCR; TCRdb stores in-frame clones only, minus some. From that table come the V and J calls and clone size; the DNA was used to work out D and trimming. Of under 250,000 clones listed, more than 80% are singletons.

V and J are TRBV19 and TRBJ1-2; 11 positions agree with TRBD1. This TCR derives from a human donor in a cohort sampled during active COVID-19. The sequencing sample was made of peripheral blood. The CDR3 spells CASSRDRGRYGYTF. The CDR3 DNA is TGTGCCAGTAGTCGGGACAGGGGGAGATATGGCTACACCTTC.